This is a list of T cell receptor beta chains from one sample in a study of T cell responses to AZD1222 COVID-19 vaccine. Assay used: immunoSEQ multiplex PCR; TCRdb lists only in-frame clones, some missing. The sample has about 200,000 clones, around nine tenths seen once. The source material was peripheral blood, sampled 28 days after the second dose of the MenACWY control vaccine. These receptors all come from an adult who received the MenACWY meningococcal vaccine as a control. CDR3s include the opening cysteine and the closing phenylalanine or tryptophan. The order of the fields is D gene, V gene, clone size, J gene, CDR3 protein, CDR3 DNA. A D gene is named only where the DNA matches it firmly. The size entry is marked missing in some rows and otherwise reads once, few, many or a size class.

D: NA
V: TRBV30
size: NA
J: TRBJ1-5
CDR3: CAWSGALDGNQPQHF
DNA: TGTGCCTGGAGTGGGGCGCTGGACGGCAATCAGCCCCAGCATTTT

D: NA
V: TRBV6-5
size: NA
J: TRBJ1-3
CDR3: CASNGYTIYF
DNA: TGTGCCAGCAACGGCTACACCATATATTTT

D: NA
V: TRBV14
size: NA
J: TRBJ2-1
CDR3: CASSTLAAYNEQFF
DNA: TGTGCCAGCAGTACGCTAGCAGCCTACAATGAGCAGTTCTTC

D: NA
V: TRBV7-3
size: NA
J: TRBJ2-2
CDR3: CASSPREEWNTGELFF
DNA: TGTGCCAGCAGCCCTCGCGAGGAGTGGAACACCGGGGAGCTGTTTTTT

D: NA
V: TRBV5-4
size: NA
J: TRBJ1-6
CDR3: CASSSGDFENSPLHF
DNA: TGTGCCAGCAGCTCGGGAGATTTTGAGAATTCACCCCTCCACTTT

D: NA
V: TRBV7-8
size: NA
J: TRBJ2-2
CDR3: CASSLPGPAAGELFF
DNA: TGTGCCAGCAGCCTCCCGGGACCCGCGGCCGGGGAGCTGTTTTTT

D: NA
V: TRBV30
size: NA
J: TRBJ1-4
CDR3: CAWSDQRRNEKLFF
DNA: TGTGCCTGGAGTGACCAGAGAAGAAACGAAAAACTGTTTTTT

D: NA
V: TRBV4-1
size: NA
J: TRBJ2-3
CDR3: CASSQESALGTQYF
DNA: TGCGCCAGCAGCCAAGAGTCGGCCCTGGGCACGCAGTATTTT

D: NA
V: TRBV6-5
size: NA
J: TRBJ1-5
CDR3: CASRFTGSNQPQHF
DNA: TGTGCCAGCAGGTTCACAGGGAGCAATCAGCCCCAGCATTTT

D: TRBD1
V: TRBV2
size: NA
J: TRBJ2-1
CDR3: CARTGTASYNEQFF
DNA: TGTGCCAGAACCGGGACAGCAAGCTACAATGAGCAGTTCTTC

D: NA
V: TRBV19
size: NA
J: TRBJ2-3
CDR3: CASISQGPTDTQYF
DNA: TGTGCCAGTATTTCACAGGGACCCACAGATACGCAGTATTTT

D: TRBD2
V: TRBV9
size: once
J: TRBJ2-1
CDR3: CASSQTSGIGDYNEQFF
DNA: TGTGCCAGCAGCCAGACTAGCGGGATAGGTGACTACAATGAGCAGTTCTTC

D: NA
V: TRBV5-4
size: NA
J: TRBJ1-4
CDR3: CASSLRARGNEKLFF
DNA: TGTGCCAGCAGCTTGCGAGCACGGGGGAACGAAAAACTGTTTTTT

D: NA
V: TRBV16
size: NA
J: TRBJ2-7
CDR3: CASTPGLSYEQYF
DNA: TGTGCCAGCACCCCTGGGCTCTCCTACGAGCAGTACTTC

D: NA
V: TRBV14
size: NA
J: TRBJ2-1
CDR3: CASSPFGWRNRYNEQFF
DNA: TGTGCCAGCAGCCCCTTCGGGTGGAGAAACCGATACAATGAGCAGTTCTTC

D: NA
V: TRBV10-3
size: once
J: TRBJ2-5
CDR3: CAISGLGGETQYF
DNA: TGTGCCATCAGTGGTCTAGGAGGGGAGACCCAGTACTTC

D: NA
V: TRBV12-3/TRBV12-4
size: NA
J: TRBJ1-2
CDR3: CASSRGGGYTF
DNA: TGTGCCAGCAGCCGCGGGGGGGGCTACACCTTC

D: TRBD2
V: TRBV6-1
size: NA
J: TRBJ2-1
CDR3: CASSESLAVRYNEQFF
DNA: TGTGCCAGCAGTGAATCGCTAGCGGTACGTTACAATGAGCAGTTCTTC

D: NA
V: TRBV11-1
size: NA
J: TRBJ1-2
CDR3: CASSPGSSPNYGYTF
DNA: TGTGCCAGCAGCCCGGGATCTTCCCCTAACTATGGCTACACCTTC

D: TRBD1
V: TRBV6-5
size: NA
J: TRBJ1-4
CDR3: CASSYLGGHEKLFF
DNA: TGTGCCAGCAGTTATTTAGGGGGCCATGAAAAACTGTTTTTT

D: NA
V: TRBV28
size: NA
J: TRBJ1-1
CDR3: CASSQPGPQEAFF
DNA: TGTGCCAGCAGCCAACCGGGACCCCAGGAGGCTTTCTTT

D: NA
V: TRBV12-3/TRBV12-4
size: NA
J: TRBJ1-4
CDR3: CASSDRANEKLFF
DNA: TGTGCCAGCAGTGACCGTGCAAATGAAAAACTGTTTTTT

D: NA
V: TRBV5-1
size: NA
J: TRBJ1-1
CDR3: CASSLTGGAEDTEAFF
DNA: TGCGCCAGCAGCTTGACCGGGGGGGCGGAGGACACTGAAGCTTTCTTT

D: NA
V: TRBV9
size: NA
J: TRBJ1-2
CDR3: CASSPEDYGYTF
DNA: TGTGCCAGCAGCCCTGAGGACTATGGCTACACCTTC

D: TRBD1
V: TRBV18
size: NA
J: TRBJ2-1
CDR3: CASSPDRVKEQFF
DNA: TGTGCCAGCTCACCGGACAGGGTAAAGGAGCAGTTCTTC

D: TRBD2
V: TRBV9
size: NA
J: TRBJ2-3
CDR3: CASSASSGTMGGTDTQYF
DNA: TGTGCCAGCAGCGCATCATCCGGGACTATGGGCGGCACAGATACGCAGTATTTT

D: NA
V: TRBV2
size: NA
J: TRBJ1-2
CDR3: CASTPSRDYGYTF
DNA: TGTGCCAGCACCCCCTCCCGTGACTATGGCTACACCTTC

D: NA
V: TRBV2
size: NA
J: TRBJ2-7
CDR3: CASSEALTATYEQYF
DNA: TGTGCCAGCAGTGAAGCGTTAACAGCGACCTACGAGCAGTACTTC

D: TRBD1
V: TRBV9
size: NA
J: TRBJ2-7
CDR3: CASSVGTGPPGEQYF
DNA: TGTGCCAGCAGCGTGGGGACAGGACCACCTGGCGAGCAGTACTTC

D: TRBD1
V: TRBV7-6
size: once
J: TRBJ1-2
CDR3: CASSPDRGYGYTF
DNA: TGTGCCAGCAGCCCGGACAGGGGCTATGGCTACACCTTC

D: NA
V: TRBV27
size: NA
J: TRBJ2-7
CDR3: CASSLPQGPSSYEQYF
DNA: TGTGCCAGCAGTTTACCCCAGGGCCCTAGCTCCTACGAGCAGTACTTC

D: TRBD1
V: TRBV5-3
size: NA
J: TRBJ2-4
CDR3: CARSIRDRKFKNIQYF
DNA: TGTGCCAGAAGCATCCGGGACAGGAAATTCAAAAACATTCAGTACTTC

D: NA
V: TRBV5-1
size: NA
J: TRBJ1-6
CDR3: CASSLGQARNSPLHF
DNA: TGCGCCAGCAGCTTGGGACAGGCGCGTAATTCACCCCTCCACTTT

D: TRBD1
V: TRBV10-3
size: NA
J: TRBJ2-2
CDR3: CATAGTVDTGELFF
DNA: TGTGCCACAGCCGGGACAGTGGACACCGGGGAGCTGTTTTTT

D: NA
V: TRBV24-1
size: NA
J: TRBJ1-4
CDR3: CATRGTTNEKLFF
DNA: TGTGCCACCCGAGGGACAACTAATGAAAAACTGTTTTTT

D: TRBD1
V: TRBV4-3
size: few
J: TRBJ2-1
CDR3: CASSQGAPGQGAHEQFF
DNA: TGCGCCAGCAGCCAGGGGGCTCCGGGACAGGGGGCCCATGAGCAGTTCTTC

D: NA
V: TRBV2
size: NA
J: TRBJ2-7
CDR3: CAAQGATPEQYF
DNA: TGTGCCGCTCAGGGAGCTACCCCCGAGCAGTACTTC

D: TRBD2
V: TRBV4-2
size: NA
J: TRBJ2-7
CDR3: CASSQDLGGRAYEQYF
DNA: TGTGCCAGCAGCCAAGATCTGGGCGGGAGGGCCTACGAGCAGTACTTC

D: TRBD2
V: TRBV9
size: NA
J: TRBJ2-2
CDR3: CASSVGGLAGYGELFF
DNA: TGTGCCAGCAGCGTAGGAGGACTAGCGGGTTACGGGGAGCTGTTTTTT

D: NA
V: TRBV3-1/TRBV3-2
size: once
J: TRBJ1-5
CDR3: CASSQAVNQPQHF
DNA: TGTGCCAGCAGCCAAGCTGTCAATCAGCCCCAGCATTTT

D: NA
V: TRBV5-1
size: NA
J: TRBJ2-2
CDR3: CASSPEVRPNTGELFF
DNA: TGCGCCAGCAGCCCGGAGGTTAGGCCAAACACCGGGGAGCTGTTTTTT

D: NA
V: TRBV9
size: NA
J: TRBJ2-1
CDR3: CASSVRDSYNEQFF
DNA: TGTGCCAGCAGCGTAAGGGACTCCTACAATGAGCAGTTCTTC

D: TRBD1
V: TRBV20-1
size: NA
J: TRBJ1-4
CDR3: CSASSLQGIAEKLFF
DNA: TGCAGTGCTAGTTCCCTACAGGGGATTGCGGAAAAACTGTTTTTT

D: TRBD1
V: TRBV30
size: NA
J: TRBJ1-3
CDR3: CAWSGQGRDTIYF
DNA: TGTGCCTGGAGCGGACAGGGGAGGGACACCATATATTTT

D: NA
V: TRBV7-3
size: NA
J: TRBJ2-7
CDR3: CASSLFGGPYEQYF
DNA: TGTGCCAGCAGCCTTTTCGGGGGGCCCTACGAGCAGTACTTC

D: NA
V: TRBV7-2
size: few
J: TRBJ2-7
CDR3: CASSLVGAREQYF
DNA: TGTGCCAGCAGCTTAGTGGGAGCGCGGGAGCAGTACTTC

D: TRBD2
V: TRBV5-1
size: NA
J: TRBJ2-1
CDR3: CASSLIAGGPHEQFF
DNA: TGCGCCAGCAGCTTGATAGCGGGAGGGCCCCATGAGCAGTTCTTC

D: TRBD1
V: TRBV9
size: NA
J: TRBJ2-3
CDR3: CASSVMAGGRGDTQYF
DNA: TGTGCCAGCAGCGTAATGGCAGGGGGCAGGGGGGATACGCAGTATTTT

D: TRBD1
V: TRBV10-3
size: NA
J: TRBJ1-1
CDR3: CAIRPGDRANTEAFF
DNA: TGTGCCATCAGGCCCGGGGACAGGGCGAACACTGAAGCTTTCTTT

D: NA
V: TRBV5-8
size: NA
J: TRBJ2-7
CDR3: CASSPAYEQYF
DNA: TGTGCCAGCAGCCCCGCCTACGAGCAGTACTTC

D: TRBD2
V: TRBV2
size: NA
J: TRBJ2-5
CDR3: CASSAGLAGEETQYF
DNA: TGTGCCAGCAGCGCGGGACTAGCGGGAGAAGAGACCCAGTACTTC

D: TRBD1
V: TRBV9
size: NA
J: TRBJ1-6
CDR3: CASSGQGKNSPLHF
DNA: TGTGCCAGCAGCGGACAGGGGAAGAATTCACCCCTCCACTTT

D: TRBD1
V: TRBV18
size: NA
J: TRBJ1-2
CDR3: CASSPLDRGGDGYTF
DNA: TGTGCCAGCTCACCATTGGACAGGGGAGGCGATGGCTACACCTTC